The present entry profiles one TCR beta chain with its context. The source of the sample is a study of cytomegalovirus exposure and HLA in healthy donors. Primers for the PCR totalled 60 Vbeta and 13 Jbeta. Using immunoSEQ multiplex PCR, the repertoire was profiled, and TCRdb retains in-frame clones only, with some absent. Counted here are roughly 160,000 clones, 75% to 90% occurring once; the ten biggest clones make up 2% to 2.5%. The CDR3 length is 15 residues. The germline gives CDR1 MNHNS, CDR2 SASEGT. The V gene is TRBV6-1, the J gene TRBJ2-5; 9 nucleotides line up with TRBD1. The DNA matches TRBJ2-7 better at its end, which makes the J call doubtful. The TCR comes from a male donor in good health and CMV-seronegative. Source material: PBMCs. CDR3 nucleotide sequence: TGTGCCAGCAGTGAAGTGACAGGGGGACCCTACGAGCAGTACTTC. Protein product: CASSEVTGGPYEQYF.